Listed below are T cell receptor beta chains from one sample, sequenced in a study of blood T cell repertoires in COVID-19. Produced via immunoSEQ multiplex PCR; TCRdb's table is partial and in-frame only. The sample has about 200,000 clones, just under 85% seen once. The sequenced sample consisted of peripheral blood. The source of these receptors is a man aged 60 to 75 with COVID-19, enrolled during active disease. CDR3s include the opening cysteine and the closing phenylalanine or tryptophan. D genes are given only for firm matches. For some rows the clone size is stated as once, few or many, or as a class when expanded; others skip it.

V gene,clone size,D gene,J gene,CDR3 protein,CDR3 DNA
TRBV5-1,-,-,TRBJ2-3,CASSPQQGTLTDTQYF,TGCGCCAGCAGCCCTCAACAGGGTACACTTACAGATACGCAGTATTTT
TRBV18,-,-,TRBJ1-1,CASSPGQINTEAFF,TGTGCCAGCTCACCAGGGCAGATTAACACTGAAGCTTTCTTT
TRBV27,once,TRBD1,TRBJ1-2,CASSPRGWDDLYGYTF,TGTGCCAGCAGTCCCAGGGGGTGGGACGATCTCTATGGCTACACCTTC
TRBV5-6,-,TRBD2,TRBJ2-3,CASSTRTSGSQKDTDTQYF,TGTGCCAGCAGCACCCGGACTAGCGGGAGCCAGAAGGACACAGATACGCAGTATTTT
TRBV25-1,-,-,TRBJ1-2,CASSEQGSYGYTF,TGTGCCAGCAGTGAGCAGGGATCCTATGGCTACACCTTC
TRBV6-6,once,-,TRBJ1-1,CASTDTLMNTEAFF,TGTGCCAGCACCGACACCCTCATGAACACTGAAGCTTTCTTT
TRBV5-4,-,-,TRBJ1-3,CASSRTVEAGGNTIYF,TGTGCCAGCAGCCGCACGGTAGAGGCGGGGGGAAACACCATATATTTT
TRBV5-1,-,TRBD1,TRBJ2-7,CASSLGTGGYEQYF,TGCGCCAGCAGCTTAGGGACAGGGGGCTACGAGCAGTACTTC
TRBV3-1/TRBV3-2,few,TRBD2,TRBJ2-2,CASSQWTSGNTGELFF,TGTGCCAGCAGCCAATGGACTAGCGGGAACACCGGGGAGCTGTTTTTT
TRBV19,-,TRBD1,TRBJ1-5,CASRRQGTNSNQPQHF,TGTGCCAGTAGACGACAGGGGACTAATAGCAATCAGCCCCAGCATTTT
TRBV9,-,-,TRBJ1-2,CASSVVTAIRGGYNYGYTF,TGTGCCAGCAGCGTAGTGACCGCGATCCGAGGTGGTTATAACTATGGCTACACCTTC
TRBV10-1,-,TRBD1,TRBJ1-2,CASSEGTGGMYGYTF,TGCGCCAGCAGTGAAGGAACAGGGGGCATGTATGGCTACACCTTC
TRBV7-2,-,TRBD1,TRBJ1-1,CASSLNRGYTEAFF,TGTGCCAGCAGCTTAAACAGGGGCTACACTGAAGCTTTCTTT
TRBV6-5,few,TRBD1,TRBJ2-7,CASSSSGGYEQYF,TGTGCCAGCAGTTCCTCAGGGGGCTACGAGCAGTACTTC
TRBV30,once,-,TRBJ2-7,CAWSVSEGSEQYF,TGTGCCTGGAGTGTATCCGAGGGCAGCGAGCAGTACTTC
TRBV2,-,-,TRBJ1-4,CASSESRNYEKLFF,TGTGCCAGCAGTGAAAGCCGAAACTATGAAAAACTGTTTTTT
TRBV4-1,-,-,TRBJ1-5,CASSQVPGSNQPQHF,TGCGCCAGCAGCCAAGTCCCCGGGAGCAATCAGCCCCAGCATTTT
TRBV18,-,TRBD2,TRBJ2-7,CASSLGGYEQYF,TGTGCCAGCTCCCTGGGAGGGTACGAGCAGTACTTC
TRBV10-3,-,-,TRBJ1-6,CAISSSYNSPLHF,TGTGCCATTTCGAGCTCCTATAATTCACCCCTCCACTTT
TRBV6-2/TRBV6-3,-,TRBD1,TRBJ1-5,CASSSDRGYSNQPQHF,TGTGCCAGCAGTTCAGACAGGGGATATAGCAATCAGCCCCAGCATTTT
TRBV11-1,-,-,TRBJ1-1,CASSPQANTEAFF,TGTGCCAGCAGCCCACAGGCCAACACTGAAGCTTTCTTT
TRBV28,-,TRBD2,TRBJ2-7,CASSFHFTSGTYEQYF,TGTGCCAGCAGTTTCCACTTTACTAGCGGGACCTACGAGCAGTACTTC
TRBV27,-,-,TRBJ1-2,CASSPEGSYGYTF,TGTGCCAGCAGTCCAGAGGGTTCCTATGGCTACACCTTC
TRBV5-1,-,-,TRBJ2-7,CASSQGRDYEQYF,TGCGCCAGCAGCCAAGGACGGGACTACGAGCAGTACTTC
TRBV5-6,once,TRBD1,TRBJ1-6,CASTPDRGRNSPLHF,TGTGCCAGCACTCCGGACAGGGGGAGAAATTCACCCCTCCACTTT
TRBV25-1,-,-,TRBJ1-5,CASSESGGGRGSNQPQHF,TGTGCCAGCAGTGAATCTGGAGGAGGAAGGGGGAGCAATCAGCCCCAGCATTTT
TRBV5-1,-,-,TRBJ2-3,CASSLDPLAERTDTQYF,TGCGCCAGCAGCTTGGACCCATTAGCGGAACGCACAGATACGCAGTATTTT
TRBV5-1,-,-,TRBJ1-4,CASSSLTQPGEKLFF,TGCGCCAGCAGCTCCCTGACCCAGCCGGGGGAAAAACTGTTTTTT
TRBV7-6,-,TRBD2,TRBJ2-7,CASSLVGASGREGNEQYF,TGTGCCAGCAGCCTGGTGGGCGCTAGCGGGAGGGAGGGGAACGAGCAGTACTTC
TRBV5-4,-,TRBD1,TRBJ1-1,CASSSRTGVNTEAFF,TGTGCCAGCAGCTCCCGGACAGGGGTGAACACTGAAGCTTTCTTT
TRBV4-3,-,-,TRBJ1-1,CASSYTRETEAFF,TGCGCCAGCAGCTACACGAGGGAGACTGAAGCTTTCTTT
TRBV20-1,-,TRBD2,TRBJ2-7,CSASILAGVRYEQYF,TGCAGTGCTAGTATCCTAGCGGGAGTTCGCTACGAGCAGTACTTC
TRBV5-1,-,-,TRBJ1-5,CASSPDSNNQPQHF,TGCGCCAGCAGCCCGGACAGCAACAATCAGCCCCAGCATTTT
TRBV6-5,-,TRBD1,TRBJ1-1,CASSPGQGAVFQAFF,TGTGCCAGCAGTCCGGGACAGGGGGCGGTTTTTCAAGCTTTCTTT
TRBV6-4,-,TRBD2,TRBJ2-1,CASSPTSSSYNEQFF,TGTGCCAGCAGTCCGACTAGCAGCTCCTACAATGAGCAGTTCTTC
TRBV29-1,-,TRBD1,TRBJ1-2,CSCGQAHGYTF,TGCAGCTGTGGACAGGCCCATGGCTACACCTTC
TRBV5-1,-,-,TRBJ2-2,CASSLGGPHTGELFF,TGCGCCAGCAGCTTGGGGGGCCCCCACACCGGGGAGCTGTTTTTT
TRBV6-2/TRBV6-3,-,-,TRBJ2-4,CASSYRTGMLAKNIQYF,TGTGCCAGCAGTTACCGGACGGGGATGCTAGCCAAAAACATTCAGTACTTC
TRBV29-1,-,TRBD1,TRBJ1-1,CSVAYRGGTEAFF,TGCAGCGTTGCCTACAGGGGAGGCACTGAAGCTTTCTTT
TRBV5-1,-,TRBD1,TRBJ1-1,CASSPVQGADTEAFF,TGCGCCAGCAGCCCCGTCCAGGGGGCGGACACTGAAGCTTTCTTT
TRBV27,-,TRBD1,TRBJ1-5,CASSSTGGFQPQHF,TGTGCCAGCAGTTCCACAGGGGGCTTTCAGCCCCAGCATTTT
TRBV29-1,-,-,TRBJ2-5,CSVARTEVLETQYF,TGCAGCGTAGCTCGGACAGAGGTACTGGAGACCCAGTACTTC
TRBV7-2,-,TRBD1,TRBJ1-6,CASRPGTGRNSPLHF,TGTGCCAGCAGACCCGGGACAGGGCGAAATTCACCCCTCCACTTT
TRBV21-1,few,-,TRBJ2-5,CASSTPGLAGGKTQYF,TGTGCCAGCAGCACCCCGGGACTAGCGGGAGGTAAGACCCAGTACTTC
TRBV29-1,-,-,TRBJ1-5,CSVPNSNQPQHF,TGCAGCGTTCCTAATAGCAATCAGCCCCAGCATTTT
TRBV21-1,few,-,TRBJ1-6,CASSKQVRVYNSPLHF,TGTGCCAGCAGCAAACAGGTCAGGGTCTATAATTCACCCCTCCACTTT
TRBV6-4,-,-,TRBJ1-1,CASRLQALNTEAFF,TGTGCCAGCAGGCTACAGGCCTTGAACACTGAAGCTTTCTTT
TRBV5-1,-,-,TRBJ2-5,CASSFRSQEETQYF,TGCGCCAGCAGCTTTCGGTCCCAAGAAGAGACCCAGTACTTC
TRBV5-1,-,TRBD1,TRBJ1-2,CASSTGQGGDGYTF,TGCGCCAGCAGCACCGGACAGGGGGGGGATGGCTACACCTTC
TRBV19,-,-,TRBJ1-6,CASSMGSRSRGSPLHF,TGTGCCAGTAGTATGGGCAGCCGGTCCAGGGGTTCACCCCTCCACTTT
TRBV7-3,-,TRBD2,TRBJ2-1,CASSPQLGTSGSYNEQFF,TGTGCCAGCAGCCCCCAGTTAGGGACTAGCGGCTCCTACAATGAGCAGTTCTTC
TRBV30,once,-,TRBJ1-4,CAWSPRGATNEKLFF,TGTGCCTGGAGTCCCCGGGGTGCAACTAATGAAAAACTGTTTTTT
TRBV28,-,-,TRBJ1-6,CASSRQYNSPLHF,TGTGCCAGCAGTCGACAGTATAATTCACCCCTCCACTTT
TRBV27,-,TRBD1,TRBJ2-1,CASSPTDRGAYNEQFF,TGTGCCAGCAGTCCCACAGACAGGGGGGCGTACAATGAGCAGTTCTTC